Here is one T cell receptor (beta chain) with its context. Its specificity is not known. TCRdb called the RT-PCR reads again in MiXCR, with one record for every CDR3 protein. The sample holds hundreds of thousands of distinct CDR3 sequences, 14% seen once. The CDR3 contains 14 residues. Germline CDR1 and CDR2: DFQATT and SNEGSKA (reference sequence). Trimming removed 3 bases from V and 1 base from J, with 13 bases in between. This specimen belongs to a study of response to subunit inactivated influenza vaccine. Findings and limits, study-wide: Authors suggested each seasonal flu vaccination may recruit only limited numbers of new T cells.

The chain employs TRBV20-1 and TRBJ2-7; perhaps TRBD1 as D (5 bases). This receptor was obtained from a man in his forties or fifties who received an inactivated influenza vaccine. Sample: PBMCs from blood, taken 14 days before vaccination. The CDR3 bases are TGCAGTGCTAGGAGGAGCAGGGCGTCCTACGAGCAGTACTTC. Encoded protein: CSARRSRASYEQYF.